This section outlines one T cell receptor beta chain sequence together with its context. The antigen is undetermined. The sample belongs to a study of CD8 T cells in ankylosing spondylitis. Points from the study as a whole: Certain motif variants had earlier appeared in reactive arthritis synovial fluid and blood. Several highly homologous variants made up a TCR beta motif that seemed to typify ankylosing spondylitis blood.

Via MiXCR, TCRdb re-called the 5' RACE reads, giving one row per CDR3 protein. The top ten hold around 0.51% of the sample, which has hundreds of thousands of distinct CDR3 sequences, around 11% seen once. The CDR3 length is 13 residues. Trimming took 0 bases from V and 6 from J, leaving 9 bases between them. Germline values: CDR1 DFQATT, CDR2 SNEGSKA (reference sequence). The sequencing input was blood, either unsorted or a sorted T cell fraction (not recorded which). This clonotype was sampled from a male donor with ankylosing spondylitis. The rearrangement uses TRBV20-1 and TRBJ2-1; D is unclear. The CDR3 DNA follows: TGCAGTGCTAGAGATTCACTTCCCAATGAGCAGTTCTTC. It translates to CSARDSLPNEQFF.